This TCR beta chain appears in the sequencing data of a study of identifying expanded T cells in peripheral blood. Points from the study as a whole: About 1.2 clones differed between technical replicates, versus approximately 17 and 20 over time.

Sequenced by immunoSEQ multiplex PCR; TCRdb stores in-frame clones only, minus some. The sample lists about 83,000 clones, 70% to 90% occurring once. Details on this clone: Its antigen is unidentified.

Material: blood. The receptor comes from a person aged 18 to 75 in good health.

In DNA form, the CDR3 reads TGTGCCAGCAGCTTAGGGACAGGTGGGCAAGAGACCCAGTACTTC. The encoded protein is CASSLGTGGQETQYF. The chain joins TRBV5-5 to TRBJ2-5, with 8 bases lining up with TRBD1. The CDR3 is made up of 15 amino acids. Germline-derived CDR1 and CDR2 are SGHKS and YYEKEE (reference sequence). Trimming cost V 2 bases and J 2 bases; bases outside gene matches: 5.